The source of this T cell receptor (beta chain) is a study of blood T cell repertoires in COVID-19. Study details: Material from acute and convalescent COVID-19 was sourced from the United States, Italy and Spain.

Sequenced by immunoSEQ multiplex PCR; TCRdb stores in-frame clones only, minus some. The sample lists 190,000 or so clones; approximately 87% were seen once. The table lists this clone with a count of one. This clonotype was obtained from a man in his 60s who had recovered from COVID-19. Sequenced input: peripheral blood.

The DNA for the CDR3 is TGTGCCAGCCACTCTTTTTCGGGATCCTACAATGAGCAGTTCTTC. Protein: CASHSFSGSYNEQFF. V usage is TRBV28 and J usage is TRBJ2-1; D perhaps matches TRBD2 (5 bases). CDR1 and CDR2 from the germline V gene are MDHEN and SYDVKM. The V gene lost 8 bases and the J gene lost 1 base, with 15 bases spanning the gap. This CDR3 is built from 15 residues.